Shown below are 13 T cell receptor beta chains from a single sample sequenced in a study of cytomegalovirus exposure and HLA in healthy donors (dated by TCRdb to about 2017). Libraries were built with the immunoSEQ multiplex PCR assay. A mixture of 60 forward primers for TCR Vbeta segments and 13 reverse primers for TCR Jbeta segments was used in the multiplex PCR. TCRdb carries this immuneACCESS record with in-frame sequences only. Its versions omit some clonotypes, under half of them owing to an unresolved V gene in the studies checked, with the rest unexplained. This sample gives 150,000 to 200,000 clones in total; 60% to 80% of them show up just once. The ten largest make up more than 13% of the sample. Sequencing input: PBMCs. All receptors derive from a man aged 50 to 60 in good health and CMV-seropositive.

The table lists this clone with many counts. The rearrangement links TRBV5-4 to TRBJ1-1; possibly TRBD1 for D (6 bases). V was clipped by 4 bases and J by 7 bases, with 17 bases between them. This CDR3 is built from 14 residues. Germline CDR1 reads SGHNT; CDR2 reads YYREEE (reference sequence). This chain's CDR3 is CASSVTGTLGEAFF. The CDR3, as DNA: TGTGCCAGCAGCGTCACCGGGACATTGGGTGAAGCTTTCTTT.

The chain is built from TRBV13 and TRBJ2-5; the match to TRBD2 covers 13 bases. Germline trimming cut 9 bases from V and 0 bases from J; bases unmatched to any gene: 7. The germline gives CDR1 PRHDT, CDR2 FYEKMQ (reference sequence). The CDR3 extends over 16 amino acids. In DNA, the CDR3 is TGTGCCAGTGGACTAGCGGGGGCCCCGTACCAAGAGACCCAGTACTTC. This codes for CASGLAGAPYQETQYF.

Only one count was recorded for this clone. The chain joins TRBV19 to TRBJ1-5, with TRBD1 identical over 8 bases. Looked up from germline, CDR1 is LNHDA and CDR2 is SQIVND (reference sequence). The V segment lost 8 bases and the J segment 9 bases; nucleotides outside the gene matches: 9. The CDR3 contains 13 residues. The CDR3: CASVAGGGRPQHF. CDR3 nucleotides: TGTGCCAGTGTGGCAGGGGGCGGTAGGCCCCAGCATTTT.

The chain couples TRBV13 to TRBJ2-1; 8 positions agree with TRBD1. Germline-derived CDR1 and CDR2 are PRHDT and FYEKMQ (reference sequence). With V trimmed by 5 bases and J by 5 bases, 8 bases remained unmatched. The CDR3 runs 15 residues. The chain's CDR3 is CASSPGQGENNEQFF. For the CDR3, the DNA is TGTGCCAGCAGCCCAGGACAGGGTGAAAACAATGAGCAGTTCTTC.

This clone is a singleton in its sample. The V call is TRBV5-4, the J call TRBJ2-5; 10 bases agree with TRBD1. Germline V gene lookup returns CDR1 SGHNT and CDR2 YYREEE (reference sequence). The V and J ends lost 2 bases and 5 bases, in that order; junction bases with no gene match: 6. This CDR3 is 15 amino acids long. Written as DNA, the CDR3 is TGTGCCAGCAGCTTAACGACAGGGGGCGGGGAGACCCAGTACTTC. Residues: CASSLTTGGGETQYF. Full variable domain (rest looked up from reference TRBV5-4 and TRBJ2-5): ETGVTQSPTHLIKTRGQQVTLRCSSQSGHNTVSWYQQALGQGPQFIFQYYREEENGRGNFPPRFSGLQFPNYSSELNVNALELDDSALYLCASSLTTGGGETQYFGPGTRLLVL.

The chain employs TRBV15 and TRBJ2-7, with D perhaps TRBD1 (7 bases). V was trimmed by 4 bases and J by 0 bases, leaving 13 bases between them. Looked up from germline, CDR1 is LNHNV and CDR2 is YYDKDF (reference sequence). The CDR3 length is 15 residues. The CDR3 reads CATSTSGGTSYEQYF. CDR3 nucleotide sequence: TGTGCCACCAGCACATCAGGGGGGACCTCCTACGAGCAGTACTTC.

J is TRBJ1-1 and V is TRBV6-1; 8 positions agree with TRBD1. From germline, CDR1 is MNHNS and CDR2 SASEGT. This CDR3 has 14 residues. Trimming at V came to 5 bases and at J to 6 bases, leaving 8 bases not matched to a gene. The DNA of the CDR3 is TGTGCCAGCAGTCCTCGGGACAGGTCCCCTGAAGCTTTCTTT. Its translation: CASSPRDRSPEAFF.

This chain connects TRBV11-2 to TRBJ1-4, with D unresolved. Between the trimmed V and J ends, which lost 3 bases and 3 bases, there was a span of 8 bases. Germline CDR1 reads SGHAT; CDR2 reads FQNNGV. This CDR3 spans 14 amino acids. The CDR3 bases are TGTGCCAGCAGCTTCGGGGTAGCTAATGAAAAACTGTTTTTT. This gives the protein CASSFGVANEKLFF.

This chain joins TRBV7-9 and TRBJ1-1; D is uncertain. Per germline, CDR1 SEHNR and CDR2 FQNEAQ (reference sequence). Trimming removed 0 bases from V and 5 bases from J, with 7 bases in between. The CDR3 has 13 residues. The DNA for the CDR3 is TGTGCCAGCAGCTTAGCGTCGGGTACTGAAGCTTTCTTT. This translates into CASSLASGTEAFF.

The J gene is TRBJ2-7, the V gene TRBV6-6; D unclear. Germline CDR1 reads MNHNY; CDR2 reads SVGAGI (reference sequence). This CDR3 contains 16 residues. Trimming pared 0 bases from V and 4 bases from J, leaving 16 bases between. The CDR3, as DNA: TGTGCCAGCAGTTACTCGATAGGCACCCGCGGATACGAGCAGTACTTC. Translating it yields CASSYSIGTRGYEQYF.

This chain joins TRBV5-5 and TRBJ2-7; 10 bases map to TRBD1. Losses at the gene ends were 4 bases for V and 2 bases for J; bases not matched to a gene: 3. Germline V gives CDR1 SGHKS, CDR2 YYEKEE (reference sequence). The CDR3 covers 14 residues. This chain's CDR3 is CASSLTGGPYEQYF. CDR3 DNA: TGTGCCAGCAGCCTGACAGGGGGCCCCTACGAGCAGTACTTC.

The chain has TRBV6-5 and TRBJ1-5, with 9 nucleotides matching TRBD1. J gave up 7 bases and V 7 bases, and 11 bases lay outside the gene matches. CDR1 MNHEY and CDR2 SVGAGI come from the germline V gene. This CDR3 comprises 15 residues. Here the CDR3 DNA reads TGTGCCAGCATCCCCTTGGGACAGGGTTTCCAGCCCCAGCATTTT. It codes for CASIPLGQGFQPQHF.

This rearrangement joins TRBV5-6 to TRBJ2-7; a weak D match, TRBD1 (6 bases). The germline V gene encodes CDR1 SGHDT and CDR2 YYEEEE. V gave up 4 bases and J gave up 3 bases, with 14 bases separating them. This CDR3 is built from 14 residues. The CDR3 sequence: CASSPGQLLYEQYF. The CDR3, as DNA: TGTGCCAGCAGCCCTGGACAGCTTCTCTACGAGCAGTACTTC.